This T cell receptor beta chain was sequenced in a study of blood T cell repertoires in COVID-19. Study overall: T cells, B-cell-depleted T cells, or PBMCs provided the cDNA or gDNA that served as material.

This clone was picked up one time. Germline V CDR1 and CDR2: SGHAT, FQNNGV. V was clipped by 2 bases and J by 1 base; unmatched bases: 4. This CDR3 region has 15 residues. The method was immunoSEQ multiplex PCR; TCRdb's version includes in-frame clones alone and lacks a portion of them. The sample includes roughly 50,000 clones, roughly 82% of them seen just once. The receptor's source is a man aged 35 to 55 with acute or convalescent COVID-19. Sequenced sample: peripheral blood. The rearrangement uses TRBV11-2 and TRBJ1-1; 7 bases are shared with TRBD1. The CDR3 sequence is CASSLRQGSNTEAFF. CDR3 in DNA: TGTGCCAGCAGCTTACGACAGGGCTCGAACACTGAAGCTTTCTTT.